The next 14 T cell receptor beta chains were all read from a single sample in a study of beta chain features in type 1 diabetes. Expressed TCRB transcripts were sequenced because the entire RNA isolate underwent reverse transcription. Sequencing was performed with immunoSEQ multiplex PCR; in TCRdb, only in-frame clones are kept and a portion is missing. The sample gives some 240,000 clones, around 9.9% of which show up once; 1% to 1.5% is in the top ten. The sample taken for sequencing was central memory CD4+ T cells from blood. The receptors here all came from a man in his late teens or twenties in good health.

The sample holds a few counts of this clone. This chain connects TRBV19 to TRBJ1-5, with D hard to call. Germline V gene sequence: CDR1 LNHDA, CDR2 SQIVND (reference sequence). V lost 5 bases and J 2 bases, leaving 10 bases between the germline ends. The CDR3 totals 14 residues. The CDR3 DNA reads as TGTGCCAGTAGTTCGAGGGTGGGCAATCAGCCCCAGCATTTT. Translating it yields CASSSRVGNQPQHF. The full variable domain, its missing parts supplied by reference TRBV19 and TRBJ1-5, is DGGITQSPKYLFRKEGQNVTLSCEQNLNHDAMYWYRQDPGQGLRLIYYSQIVNDFQKGDIAEGYSVSREKKESFPLTVTSAQKNPTAFYLCASSSRVGNQPQHFGDGTRLSIL.

J is TRBJ2-7 and V is TRBV29-1; 8 nucleotides agree with TRBD2. Germline assignment: CDR1 SQVTM and CDR2 ANQGSEA. The CDR3 runs to 14 residues. Trimming at V came to 7 bases and at J to 3 bases, leaving 11 bases not matched to a gene. The chain's CDR3 is CSAVGREGLYEQYF. DNA for the CDR3: TGCAGCGCTGTGGGTCGGGAGGGCCTCTACGAGCAGTACTTC.

This chain uses TRBV7-9 with TRBJ1-2; tentative D call: TRBD1 (5 bases). The V end was cut by 2 bases, the J end by 5 bases, with 9 bases between. Germline-derived CDR1 and CDR2 are SEHNR and FQNEAQ (reference sequence). CDR3 length: 13 amino acids. CDR3 coding DNA: TGTGCCAGCAGCTTATCAGGGCCTTATGGCTACACCTTC. Translated, it gives CASSLSGPYGYTF.

The chain uses TRBV11-2 and TRBJ2-5; no reliable D call. The V end was cut by 0 bases, the J end by 2 bases, with 10 bases between. In germline, CDR1 is SGHAT, CDR2 FQNNGV. CDR3 length equals 15 residues. CDR3 in amino acids: CASSLDLTKQETQYF. As DNA, the CDR3 is TGTGCCAGCAGCTTAGATCTTACAAAACAAGAGACCCAGTACTTC.

The chain combines TRBV13 with TRBJ2-7; D may be TRBD1 (6 bases). This CDR3 is 15 amino acids long. The germline V and J ends were trimmed by 1 base and 1 base, with 11 bases remaining between them. Germline values: CDR1 PRHDT, CDR2 FYEKMQ (reference sequence). The CDR3 region is CASSLVGQPSYEQYF. The CDR3 bases are TGTGCCAGCAGCTTAGTGGGACAACCGTCCTACGAGCAGTACTTC.

This clone showed up just a few times. This chain joins TRBV18 and TRBJ2-3; 10 bases fit TRBD2. Germline CDR1 is KGHSH and CDR2 is LQKENI. The CDR3 runs 17 residues. Trimming took 3 bases from V and 2 from J; bases not matched to a gene: 8. CDR3 in amino acids: CASSPGASGRITDTQYF. CDR3 coding DNA: TGTGCCAGCTCACCTGGGGCTAGCGGGAGAATCACAGATACGCAGTATTTT.

The chain carries TRBV6-7 and TRBJ2-7; 8 bases are a match to TRBD2. TRBV6-7 falls under the ORF class, with uncertain function. This CDR3 is 17 amino acids long. V trimming: 0 bases; J trimming: 3 bases; junction bases outside the gene matches: 10. The CDR3 loop reads CASSYSRSREGFYEQYF. CDR3 sequence (DNA): TGTGCCAGCAGTTACTCGAGGTCCCGGGAGGGTTTCTACGAGCAGTACTTC.

This chain uses TRBV18 with TRBJ2-1; 12 bases align to TRBD2. V shed 3 bases and J 7 bases; nucleotides not matched to a gene: 13. There are 18 residues in the CDR3. Germline values: CDR1 KGHSH, CDR2 LQKENI. The CDR3 coding sequence is TGTGCCAGCTCACCCGGACTAGCGGGAACCCCGGGGGAGAATGAGCAGTTCTTC. This gives the protein CASSPGLAGTPGENEQFF.

The sample holds a few counts of this clone. The chain joins TRBV6-1 to TRBJ1-1; TRBD1 agrees at 9 bases. Germline loops: CDR1 MNHNS, CDR2 SASEGT. J was trimmed by 1 base and V by 4 bases; bases with no gene match: 13. The CDR3 runs 18 residues. CDR3 protein: CASSAPGQGRARNTEAFF. The CDR3 bases are TGTGCCAGCAGTGCCCCCGGACAGGGGCGGGCCCGGAACACTGAAGCTTTCTTT.

This clone was observed at least ten times. The gene calls are TRBV27 and TRBJ1-2; 8 bases fit TRBD1. This CDR3 has 13 amino acids. The germline V gene encodes CDR1 MNHEY and CDR2 SMNVEV (reference sequence). Trimming removed 0 bases from V and 8 bases from J; junction bases left unmatched: 2. CDR3 DNA: TGTGCCAGCAGTTTATCCAGGGGGCTGGGCTACACCTTC. Translated: CASSLSRGLGYTF.

At least ten counts were recorded for this clone. This CDR3 is also generated by other DNA sequences in the sample. The chain has TRBV14 and TRBJ1-1; possibly TRBD1 for D (5 bases). Trimming cost V 5 bases and J 11 bases, with 21 bases left between them. Looked up from germline, CDR1 is SGHDN and CDR2 is FVKESK. The CDR3 contains 14 residues. For the CDR3, the DNA is TGTGCCAGCAGCGCTCAACGGGACGCTGGGGTGGCTTTCTTT. Residues: CASSAQRDAGVAFF.

Comment on this clone: Since a much larger clone is just one base distant, this may be a read error. The J gene is TRBJ2-7, the V gene TRBV30; TRBD2 agrees at 15 bases. The CDR3 is 15 amino acids. Germline V gene lookup returns CDR1 GTSNPN and CDR2 SVGIG (reference sequence). J gave up 10 bases and V 5 bases, and 12 bases lay outside the gene matches. CDR3 nucleotide sequence: TGTGCCTGGCGCGGAATGGGACTAGCGGGAGGAACACAGTACTTC. Translating it yields CAWRGMGLAGGTQYF.

This clone showed up just a few times. This rearrangement joins TRBV28 to TRBJ1-5; D remains unclear. Germline loops: CDR1 MDHEN, CDR2 SYDVKM. With 4 bases removed from V and 9 bases from J, the gap between germline ends came to 7 bases. The CDR3 totals 11 residues. CDR3 nucleotide sequence: TGTGCCAGCAGTTCCCCTCGGCCCCAGCATTTT. Protein sequence: CASSSPRPQHF. The full variable domain, its missing parts supplied by reference TRBV28 and TRBJ1-5, is DVKVTQSSRYLVKRTGEKVFLECVQDMDHENMFWYRQDPGLGLRLIYFSYDVKMKEKGDIPEGYSVSREKKERFSLILESASTNQTSMYLCASSSPRPQHFGDGTRLSIL.

The V call is TRBV14, the J call TRBJ2-7; 14 bases are a match to TRBD2. The J segment lost 4 bases and the V segment lost 1 base, leaving 12 bases of the junction unmatched. CDR3 length: 19 residues. Germline lookup yields CDR1 SGHDN and CDR2 FVKESK. The CDR3 DNA follows: TGTGCCAGCAGCCAAGTCGGCCTCCCGGGACTAGCGGGAGTTTACGAGCAGTACTTC. It encodes CASSQVGLPGLAGVYEQYF.